The clone carrying this TCR beta chain has just a few counts. This sample is drawn from a study of early T cells in non-severe SARS-CoV-2 infection. Background on the study: Bulk RNA taken from unsorted whole blood was sequenced, leaving chains unpaired.

MiXCR, run by TCRdb on the 5' RACE reads, gives a single entry per CDR3 protein. Of 35,000 to 50,000 distinct CDR3 sequences listed, about 25% are singletons. Trimming removed 1 base from V and 2 bases from J, with 8 bases in between. Germline V lookup: CDR1 SGHVS, CDR2 FNYEAQ. This CDR3 is built from 15 residues. The chain combines TRBV7-6 with TRBJ2-2; D is possibly TRBD1 (5 bases). This specimen consisted of whole blood, obtained at baseline. The clonotype originates from an adult who was a healthcare worker with PCR-confirmed SARS-CoV-2 infection or an uninfected control (not recorded which). This CDR3 reads CASSLEDSNTGELFF. CDR3 sequence (DNA): TGTGCCAGCAGCTTAGAAGACAGTAACACCGGGGAGCTGTTTTTT.